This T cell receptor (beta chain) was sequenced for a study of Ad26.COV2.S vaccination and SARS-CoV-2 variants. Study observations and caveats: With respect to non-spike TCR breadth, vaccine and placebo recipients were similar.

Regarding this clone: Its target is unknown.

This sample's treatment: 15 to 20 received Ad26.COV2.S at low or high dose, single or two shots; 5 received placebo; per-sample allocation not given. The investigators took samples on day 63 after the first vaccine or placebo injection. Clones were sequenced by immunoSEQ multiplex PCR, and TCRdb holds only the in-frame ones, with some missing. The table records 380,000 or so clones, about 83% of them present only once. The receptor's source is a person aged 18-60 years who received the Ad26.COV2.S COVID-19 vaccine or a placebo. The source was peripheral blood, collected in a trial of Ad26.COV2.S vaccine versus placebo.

CDR3 loop: CASSTQSGTQYF. The CDR3 DNA reads as TGTGCCAGCAGCACGCAATCGGGTACGCAGTATTTT. This chain uses TRBV3-1 (or the pseudogene TRBV3-2) with TRBJ2-3; no clear D gene. Trimming took 5 bases from V and 8 from J, leaving 11 bases between them. The CDR3 contains 12 residues. Germline lookup yields CDR1 LGHDT and CDR2 YNNKEL (reference sequence).